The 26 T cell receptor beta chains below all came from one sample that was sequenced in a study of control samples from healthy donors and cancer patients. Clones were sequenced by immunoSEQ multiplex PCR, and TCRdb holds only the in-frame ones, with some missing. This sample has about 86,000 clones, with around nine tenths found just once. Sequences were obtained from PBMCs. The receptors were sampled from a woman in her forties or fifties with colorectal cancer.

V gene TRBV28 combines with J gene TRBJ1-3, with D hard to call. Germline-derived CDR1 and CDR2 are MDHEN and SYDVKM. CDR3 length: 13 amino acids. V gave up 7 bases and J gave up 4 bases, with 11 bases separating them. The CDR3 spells CASNPLAGNTIYF. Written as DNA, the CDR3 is TGTGCCAGCAACCCTTTGGCAGGAAACACCATATATTTT.

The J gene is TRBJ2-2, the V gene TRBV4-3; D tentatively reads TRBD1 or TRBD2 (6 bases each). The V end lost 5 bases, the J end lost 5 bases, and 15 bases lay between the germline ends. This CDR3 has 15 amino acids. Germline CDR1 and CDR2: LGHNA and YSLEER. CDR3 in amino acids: CASSGYTGATGELFF. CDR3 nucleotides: TGCGCCAGCAGCGGGTACACGGGGGCTACCGGGGAGCTGTTTTTT.

CDR3 bases: TGCGCCACCAGTTCAGACACGATATACGAGCAGTACGTC. It translates to CATSSDTIYEQYV. The chain couples TRBV10-2 to TRBJ2-7, with unresolved D. There are 13 residues in the CDR3. Germline V gene sequence: CDR1 WSHSY, CDR2 SAAADI.

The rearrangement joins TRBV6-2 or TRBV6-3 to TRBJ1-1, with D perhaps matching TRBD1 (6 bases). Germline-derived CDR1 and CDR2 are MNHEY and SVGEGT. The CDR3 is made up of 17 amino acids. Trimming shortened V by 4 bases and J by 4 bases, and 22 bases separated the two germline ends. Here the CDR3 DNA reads TGTGCCAGCAGTTTATCCAGGGGCGTACGTAGAGGCACTGAAGCTTTCTTT. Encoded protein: CASSLSRGVRRGTEAFF.

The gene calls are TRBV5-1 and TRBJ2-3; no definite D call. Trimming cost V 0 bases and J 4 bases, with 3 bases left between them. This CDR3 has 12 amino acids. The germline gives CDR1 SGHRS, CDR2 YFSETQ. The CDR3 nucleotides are TGCGCCAGCAGCTTGGGGGCAGATACGCAGTATTTT. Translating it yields CASSLGADTQYF.

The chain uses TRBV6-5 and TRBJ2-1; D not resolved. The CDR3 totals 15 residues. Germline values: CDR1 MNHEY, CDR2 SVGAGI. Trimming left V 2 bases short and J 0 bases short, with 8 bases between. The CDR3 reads CASSYDTNSYNEQFF. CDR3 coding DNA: TGTGCCAGCAGTTACGACACAAACTCCTACAATGAGCAGTTCTTC.

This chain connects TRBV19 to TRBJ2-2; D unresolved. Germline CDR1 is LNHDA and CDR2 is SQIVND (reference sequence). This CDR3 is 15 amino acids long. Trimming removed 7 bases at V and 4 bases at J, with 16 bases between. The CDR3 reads CASKRAGPFTGELFF. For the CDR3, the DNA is TGTGCCAGTAAAAGGGCAGGACCATTCACCGGGGAGCTGTTTTTT.

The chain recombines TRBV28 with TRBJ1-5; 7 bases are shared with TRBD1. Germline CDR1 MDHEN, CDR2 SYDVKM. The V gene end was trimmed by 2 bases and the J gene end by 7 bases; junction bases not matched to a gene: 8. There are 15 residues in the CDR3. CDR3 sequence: CASSLNRGGHQPQHF. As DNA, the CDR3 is TGTGCCAGCAGTTTAAACAGGGGAGGACACCAGCCCCAGCATTTT.

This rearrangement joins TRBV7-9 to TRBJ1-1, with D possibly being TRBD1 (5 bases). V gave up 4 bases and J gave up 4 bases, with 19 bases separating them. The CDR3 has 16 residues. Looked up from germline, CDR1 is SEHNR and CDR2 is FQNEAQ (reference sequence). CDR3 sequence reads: CASSSDTGLGGTEAFF. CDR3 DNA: TGTGCCAGCAGCTCAGATACGGGTCTCGGGGGCACTGAAGCTTTCTTT.

The CDR3 nucleotides read TGTGCCAGCAGCCTCCAGGGATGGAAGGAAAAACTGTTTTTT. Encoded protein: CASSLQGWKEKLFF. This chain uses TRBV3-1 (or the pseudogene TRBV3-2) with TRBJ1-4; TRBD1 might be the D (5 bases). CDR3 length equals 14 residues. Germline V gives CDR1 LGHDT, CDR2 YNNKEL (reference sequence). V dropped 4 bases and J dropped 8 bases, with 14 bases sitting between them.

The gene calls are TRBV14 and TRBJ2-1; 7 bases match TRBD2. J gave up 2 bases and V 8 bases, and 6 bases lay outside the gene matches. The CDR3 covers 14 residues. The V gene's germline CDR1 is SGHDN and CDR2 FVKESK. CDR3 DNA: TGTGCCAGCCGAGGGGAGGGAACCTACAATGAGCAGTTCTTC. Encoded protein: CASRGEGTYNEQFF.

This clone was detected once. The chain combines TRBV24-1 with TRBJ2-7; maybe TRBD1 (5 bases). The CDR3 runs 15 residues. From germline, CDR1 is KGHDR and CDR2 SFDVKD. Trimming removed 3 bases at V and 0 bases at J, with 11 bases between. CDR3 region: CATSDPKDTSYEQYV. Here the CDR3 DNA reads TGTGCCACCAGTGATCCAAAGGACACCTCCTACGAGCAGTACGTC.

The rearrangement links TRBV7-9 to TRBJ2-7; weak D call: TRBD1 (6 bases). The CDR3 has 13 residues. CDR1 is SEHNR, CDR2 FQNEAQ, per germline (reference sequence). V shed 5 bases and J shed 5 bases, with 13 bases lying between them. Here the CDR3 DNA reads TGTGCCAGCAGCAAAACGGACAGCCACGAGCAGTACGTC. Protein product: CASSKTDSHEQYV.

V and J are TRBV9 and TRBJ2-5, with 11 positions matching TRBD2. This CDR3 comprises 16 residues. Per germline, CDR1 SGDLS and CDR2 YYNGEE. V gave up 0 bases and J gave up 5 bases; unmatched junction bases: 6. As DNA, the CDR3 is TGTGCCAGCAGCGTAGCCCCTCTAGCGGGGGGCGAGACCCAGTACTTC. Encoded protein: CASSVAPLAGGETQYF.

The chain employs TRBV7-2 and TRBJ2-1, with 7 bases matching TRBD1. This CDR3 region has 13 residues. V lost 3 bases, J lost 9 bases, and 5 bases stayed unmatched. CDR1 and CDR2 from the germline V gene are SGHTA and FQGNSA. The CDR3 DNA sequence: TGTGCCAGCAGCTTGGGGACAGAGAGTGAGCAGTTCTTC. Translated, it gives CASSLGTESEQFF.

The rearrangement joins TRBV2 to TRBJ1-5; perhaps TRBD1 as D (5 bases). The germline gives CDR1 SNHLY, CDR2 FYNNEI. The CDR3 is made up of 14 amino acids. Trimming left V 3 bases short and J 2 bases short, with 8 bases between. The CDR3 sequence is CASSEARGNQPQHF. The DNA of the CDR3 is TGTGCCAGCAGTGAGGCCAGGGGCAATCAGCCCCAGCATTTT.

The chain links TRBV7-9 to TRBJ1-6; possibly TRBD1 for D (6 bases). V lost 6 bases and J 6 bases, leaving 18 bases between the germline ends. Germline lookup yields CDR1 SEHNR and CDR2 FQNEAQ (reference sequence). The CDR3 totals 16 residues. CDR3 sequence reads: CASRGGHRTINSPLHF. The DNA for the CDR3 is TGTGCCAGCAGAGGGGGACATCGAACGATTAATTCACCCCTCCACTTT.

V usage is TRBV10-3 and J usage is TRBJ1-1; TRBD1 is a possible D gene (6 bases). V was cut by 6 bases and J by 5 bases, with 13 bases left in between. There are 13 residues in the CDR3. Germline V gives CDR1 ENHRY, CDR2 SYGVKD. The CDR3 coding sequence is TGTGCCATCAGCCCGACAGGCCCGACTGAAGCTTTCTTT. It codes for CAISPTGPTEAFF.

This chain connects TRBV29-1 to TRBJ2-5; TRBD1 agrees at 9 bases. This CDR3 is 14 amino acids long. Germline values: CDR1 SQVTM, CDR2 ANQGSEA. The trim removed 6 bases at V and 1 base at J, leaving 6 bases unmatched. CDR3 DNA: TGCAGCGTCGGGGGACAGGGATCCCAAGAGACCCAGTACTTC. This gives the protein CSVGGQGSQETQYF.

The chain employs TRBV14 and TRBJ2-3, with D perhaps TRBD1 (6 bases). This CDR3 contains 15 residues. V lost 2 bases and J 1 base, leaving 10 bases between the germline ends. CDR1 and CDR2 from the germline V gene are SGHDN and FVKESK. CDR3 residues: CASSQWDTRTDTQYF. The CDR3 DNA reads TGTGCCAGCAGCCAATGGGACACTCGCACAGATACGCAGTATTTT.

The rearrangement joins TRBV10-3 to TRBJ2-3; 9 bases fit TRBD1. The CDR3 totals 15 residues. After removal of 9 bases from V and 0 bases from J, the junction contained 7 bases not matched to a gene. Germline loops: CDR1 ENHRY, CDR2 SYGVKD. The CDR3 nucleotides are TGTGCCATTACTCCCGGGACAGGGAGCACAGATACGCAGTATTTT. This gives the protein CAITPGTGSTDTQYF.

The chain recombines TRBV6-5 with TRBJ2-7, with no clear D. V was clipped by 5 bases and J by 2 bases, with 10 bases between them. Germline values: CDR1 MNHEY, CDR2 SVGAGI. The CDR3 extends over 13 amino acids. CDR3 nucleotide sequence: TGTGCCAGCAGTAGAGGTGGGGCCTACGAGCAGTACGTC. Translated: CASSRGGAYEQYV.

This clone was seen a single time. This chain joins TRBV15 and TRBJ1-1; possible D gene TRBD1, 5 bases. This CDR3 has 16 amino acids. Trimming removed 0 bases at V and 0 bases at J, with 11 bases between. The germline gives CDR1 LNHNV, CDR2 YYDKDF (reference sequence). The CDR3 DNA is TGTGCCACCAGCAGAGAGTCCGGGACGGTGAACACTGAAGCTTTCTTT. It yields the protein CATSRESGTVNTEAFF.

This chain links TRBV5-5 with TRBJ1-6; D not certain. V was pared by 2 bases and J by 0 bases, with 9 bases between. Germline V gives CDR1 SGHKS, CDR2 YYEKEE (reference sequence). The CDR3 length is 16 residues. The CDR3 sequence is CASSLEGNSYNSPLHF. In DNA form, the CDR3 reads TGTGCCAGCAGCTTAGAGGGCAACTCCTATAATTCACCCCTCCACTTT. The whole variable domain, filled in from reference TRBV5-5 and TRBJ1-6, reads DAGVTQSPTHLIKTRGQQVTLRCSPISGHKSVSWYQQVLGQGPQFIFQYYEKEERGRGNFPDRFSARQFPNYSSELNVNALLLGDSALYLCASSLEGNSYNSPLHFGNGTRLTVT.

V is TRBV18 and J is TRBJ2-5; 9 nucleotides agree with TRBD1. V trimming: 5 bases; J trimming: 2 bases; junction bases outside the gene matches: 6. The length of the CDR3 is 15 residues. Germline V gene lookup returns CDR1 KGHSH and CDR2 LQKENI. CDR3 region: CASSEQGAGQETQYF. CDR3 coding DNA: TGTGCCAGCTCAGAACAGGGGGCAGGGCAAGAGACCCAGTACTTC.

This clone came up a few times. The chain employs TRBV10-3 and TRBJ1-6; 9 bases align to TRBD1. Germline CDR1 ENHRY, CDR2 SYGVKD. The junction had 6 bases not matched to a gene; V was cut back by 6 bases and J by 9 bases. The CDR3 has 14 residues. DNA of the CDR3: TGTGCCATCAGGGGGGACAGGGCGAGTTCACCCCTCCACTTT. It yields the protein CAIRGDRASSPLHF.